Listed below are T cell receptor beta chains from one sample, sequenced in a study of shared clonotypes between healthy human individuals. Using immunoSEQ multiplex PCR, the repertoire was profiled, and TCRdb retains in-frame clones only, with some absent. The sample consists of about 1 million clones, about 75% of them appearing once. The sample was memory CD4+ T cells sorted from blood. The receptors come from a man between 18 and 29 years old in good health. The CDR3 runs from the conserved cysteine through the conserved F or W. D genes are given only for firm matches. Clone size, where shown, is once, few, many, or a class for clones that have expanded.

>TRBJ1-4|few|-|TRBV6-6|14
CASSYGDPNEKLFF
TGTGCCAGCAGTTACGGGGACCCTAATGAAAAACTGTTTTTT
>TRBJ2-1|once|-|TRBV7-7|13
CASSPGHNNEQFF
TGTGCTAGCAGCCCCGGGCACAACAATGAGCAGTTCTTC
>TRBJ1-2|-|-|TRBV6-1|15
CASFFEARGNYGYTF
TGTGCCAGCTTCTTCGAAGCGAGAGGCAACTATGGCTACACCTTC
>TRBJ2-5|-|-|TRBV5-1|13
CASSPDLSETQYF
TGCGCCAGCAGCCCGGACCTTTCAGAGACCCAGTACTTC
>TRBJ1-5|-|-|TRBV30|13
CAWGAEGGQPQHF
TGTGCCTGGGGGGCGGAGGGAGGACAGCCCCAGCATTTT
>TRBJ2-1|-|-|TRBV11-2|13
CASSPRGGLNELF
TGTGCCAGCAGCCCAAGGGGGGGGTTAAATGAGCTCTTC
>TRBJ1-5|-|-|TRBV6-6|13
CASSDRSNQPQHF
TGTGCCAGCAGTGACAGAAGCAATCAGCCCCAGCATTTT
>TRBJ1-5|-|-|TRBV6-1|15
CASSDRGQSNQPQHF
TGTGCCAGCAGTGACAGGGGCCAGTCCAATCAGCCCCAGCATTTT
>TRBJ2-4|many|TRBD1|TRBV19|14
CASSMTGGVDIQYF
TGTGCCAGTAGTATGACAGGGGGCGTAGACATTCAGTACTTC
>TRBJ2-7|-|TRBD2|TRBV4-3|14
CASSQVSGNYEQYF
TGCGCCAGCAGCCAAGTGAGCGGGAATTACGAGCAGTACTTC
>TRBJ2-6|once|-|TRBV19|15
CASVYSSSGANVLTF
TGTGCCAGTGTTTATTCTAGCTCTGGGGCCAACGTCCTGACTTTC
>TRBJ1-1|-|-|TRBV5-4|14
CASSLAGGNTEAFF
TGTGCCAGCAGCTTGGCCGGGGGTAACACTGAAGCTTTCTTT
>TRBJ1-3|few|-|TRBV28|15
CASSENTFSGNTIYF
TGTGCCAGCAGTGAGAACACATTCTCTGGAAACACCATATATTTT
>TRBJ2-2|-|TRBD1|TRBV6-5|15
CASRTGTGSTGELFF
TGTGCCAGCAGGACCGGGACAGGCTCCACCGGGGAGCTGTTTTTT
>TRBJ2-7|-|-|TRBV6-1|13
CASSEVSRSEQYF
TGTGCCAGCAGTGAAGTCAGTCGAAGCGAGCAGTACTTC
>TRBJ1-1|-|-|TRBV7-2|15
CASSLIPGGTVEAFF
TGTGCCAGCAGCTTAATTCCCGGTGGGACGGTCGAAGCTTTCTTT
>TRBJ1-4|-|-|TRBV11-2|14
CASSLAQSNEKLFF
TGTGCCAGCAGCTTAGCACAGAGTAATGAAAAACTGTTTTTT
>TRBJ1-4|-|-|TRBV25-1|13
CASSRRGNEKLFF
TGTGCCAGCAGCCGAAGGGGAAATGAAAAACTGTTTTTT
>TRBJ2-1|once|TRBD1|TRBV7-3|15
CASSLDRGGYNEQFF
TGTGCCAGCAGCTTGGACAGGGGAGGCTACAATGAGCAGTTCTTC
>TRBJ1-1|-|-|TRBV6-6|15
CASSYSSGGGNEAFF
TGTGCCAGCAGTTACTCGTCGGGAGGTGGAAATGAAGCTTTCTTT
>TRBJ2-5|-|-|TRBV30|14
CAWSVGLAPSAQYF
TGTGCCTGGAGTGTAGGGCTAGCGCCTTCCGCGCAGTACTTC
>TRBJ1-5|-|-|TRBV18|14
CASSSGNRNQPQHF
TGTGCCAGCTCCTCCGGGAATCGAAATCAGCCCCAGCATTTT